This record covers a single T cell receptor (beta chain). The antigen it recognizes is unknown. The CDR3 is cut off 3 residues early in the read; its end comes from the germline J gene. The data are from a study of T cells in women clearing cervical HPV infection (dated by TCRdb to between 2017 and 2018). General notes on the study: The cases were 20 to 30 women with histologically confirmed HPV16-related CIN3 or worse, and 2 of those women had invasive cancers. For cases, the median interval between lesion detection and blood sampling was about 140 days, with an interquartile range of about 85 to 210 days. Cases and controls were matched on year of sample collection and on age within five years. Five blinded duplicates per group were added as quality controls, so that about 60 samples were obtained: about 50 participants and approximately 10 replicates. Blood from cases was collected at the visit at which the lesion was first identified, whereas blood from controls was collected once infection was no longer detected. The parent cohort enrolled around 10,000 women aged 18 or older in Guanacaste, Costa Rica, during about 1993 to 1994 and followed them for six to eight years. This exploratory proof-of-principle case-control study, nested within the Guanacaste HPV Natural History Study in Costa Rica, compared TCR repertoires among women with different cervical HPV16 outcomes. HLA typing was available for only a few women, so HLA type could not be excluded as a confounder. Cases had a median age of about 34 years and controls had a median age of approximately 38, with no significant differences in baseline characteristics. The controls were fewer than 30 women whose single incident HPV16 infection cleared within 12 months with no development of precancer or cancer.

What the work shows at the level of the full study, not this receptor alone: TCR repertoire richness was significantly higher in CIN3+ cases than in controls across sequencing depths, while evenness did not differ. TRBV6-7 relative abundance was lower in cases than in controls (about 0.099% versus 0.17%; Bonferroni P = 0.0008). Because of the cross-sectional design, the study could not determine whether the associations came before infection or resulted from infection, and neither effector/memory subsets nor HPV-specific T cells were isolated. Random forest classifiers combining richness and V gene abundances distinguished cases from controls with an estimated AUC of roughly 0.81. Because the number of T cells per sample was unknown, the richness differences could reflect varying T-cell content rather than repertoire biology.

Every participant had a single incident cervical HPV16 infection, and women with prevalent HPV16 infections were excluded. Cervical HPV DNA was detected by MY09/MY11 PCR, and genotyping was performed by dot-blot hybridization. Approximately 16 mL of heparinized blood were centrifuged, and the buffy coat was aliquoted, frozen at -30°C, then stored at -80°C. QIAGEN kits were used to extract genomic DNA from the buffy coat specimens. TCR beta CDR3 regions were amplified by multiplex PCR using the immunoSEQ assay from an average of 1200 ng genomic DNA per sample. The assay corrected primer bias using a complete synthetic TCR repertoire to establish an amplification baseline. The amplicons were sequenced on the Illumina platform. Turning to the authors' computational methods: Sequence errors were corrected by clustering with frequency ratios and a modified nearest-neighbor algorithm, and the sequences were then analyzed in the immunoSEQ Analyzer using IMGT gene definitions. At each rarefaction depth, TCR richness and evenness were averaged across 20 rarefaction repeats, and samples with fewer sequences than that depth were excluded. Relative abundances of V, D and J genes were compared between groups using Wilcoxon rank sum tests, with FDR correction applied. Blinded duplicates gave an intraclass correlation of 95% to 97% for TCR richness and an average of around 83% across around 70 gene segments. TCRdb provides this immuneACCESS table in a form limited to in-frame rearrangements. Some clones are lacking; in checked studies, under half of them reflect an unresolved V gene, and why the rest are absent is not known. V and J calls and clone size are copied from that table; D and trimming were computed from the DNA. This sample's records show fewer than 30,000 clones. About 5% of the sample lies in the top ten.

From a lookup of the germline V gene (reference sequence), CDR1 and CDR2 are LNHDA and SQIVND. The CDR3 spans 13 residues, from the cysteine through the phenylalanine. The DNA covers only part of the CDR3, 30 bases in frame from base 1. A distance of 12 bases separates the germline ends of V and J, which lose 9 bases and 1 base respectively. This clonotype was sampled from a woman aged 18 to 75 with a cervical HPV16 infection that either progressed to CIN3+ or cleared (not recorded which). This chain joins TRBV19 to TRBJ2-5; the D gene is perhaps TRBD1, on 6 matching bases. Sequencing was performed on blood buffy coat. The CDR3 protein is CASAQQGQETQYF. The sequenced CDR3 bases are TGTGCCAGCGCACAACAGGGCCAAGAGACC.